This TCR beta chain is drawn from a study of blood T cell repertoires in COVID-19. This clone showed up just once. Assay: immunoSEQ multiplex PCR; the TCRdb copy retains only in-frame clones and omits some. The sample yields fewer than 400,000 clones, about nine tenths seen once. The CDR3 has 15 residues. V lost 1 base and J lost 1, with 10 bases in between. Germline V gene data show CDR1 as LNHDA and CDR2 as SQIVND (reference sequence). The rearrangement links TRBV19 to TRBJ1-1; D remains unclear. This receptor was obtained from a woman in her thirties with COVID-19, enrolled during active disease. Sequenced: peripheral blood. CDR3 in amino acids: CASSIGLVGNTEAFF. The CDR3 nucleotides read TGTGCCAGTAGTATAGGCCTAGTCGGGAACACTGAAGCTTTCTTT.